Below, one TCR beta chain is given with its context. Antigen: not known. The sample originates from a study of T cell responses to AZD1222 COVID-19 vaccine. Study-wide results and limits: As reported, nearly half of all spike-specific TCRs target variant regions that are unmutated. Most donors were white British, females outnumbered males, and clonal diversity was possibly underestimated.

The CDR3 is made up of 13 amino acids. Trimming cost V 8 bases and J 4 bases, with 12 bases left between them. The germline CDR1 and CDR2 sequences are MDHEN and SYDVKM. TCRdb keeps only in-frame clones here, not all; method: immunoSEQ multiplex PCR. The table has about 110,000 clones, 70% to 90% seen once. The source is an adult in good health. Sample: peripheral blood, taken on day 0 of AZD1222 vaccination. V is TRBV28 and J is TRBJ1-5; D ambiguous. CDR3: CASAPDGNQPQHF. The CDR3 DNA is TGTGCCAGCGCCCCTGATGGGAATCAGCCCCAGCATTTT.